What follows is one T cell receptor beta chain and its context. Antigen unknown. The data were taken from a study of identical twins. TCRdb itself ran the 5' RACE reads through MiXCR, one entry per CDR3 protein. The sample lists about 700,000 distinct CDR3 sequences, 6.1% seen once, with 1.5% to 2% in the top ten. Study-wide points: Out-of-frame beta sequences exhibited a weaker degree of excess twin sharing.

This CDR3 is built from 18 residues. CDR1 is SQVTM and CDR2 is ANQGSEA in the germline V gene. V trimming: 6 bases; J trimming: 1 base; junction bases outside the gene matches: 15. This chain links TRBV29-1 with TRBJ1-4; TRBD1 matches at 9 bases. The TCR originated in a man aged 18 to 29 in good health. Sample: naive T cells sorted from blood. The CDR3 here is CSVIPGQGLVGTNEKLFF. In nucleotides, the CDR3 is TGCAGCGTCATCCCGGGACAGGGACTTGTTGGAACTAATGAAAAACTGTTTTTT. The whole variable domain, filled in from reference TRBV29-1 and TRBJ1-4, reads SAVISQKPSRDICQRGTSLTIQCQVDSQVTMMFWYRQQPGQSLTLIATANQGSEATYESGFVIDKFPISRPNLTFSTLTVSNMSPEDSSIYLCSVIPGQGLVGTNEKLFFGSGTQLSVL.